This T cell receptor (beta chain) comes out of a study of blood T cell repertoires in COVID-19. The overall study: The United States, Italy and Spain supplied acute and convalescent COVID-19 samples. T cells, B-cell-depleted T cells, or PBMCs supplied cDNA or gDNA.

Original processing methods: Reference gene primer amplification yielded estimated nucleated cell counts. TCRdb keeps only in-frame clones here, not all; method: immunoSEQ multiplex PCR. V and J calls and clone size are given by that table; D and trimming were obtained from the DNA. Counted here are nearly 250,000 clones, around 86% occurring once; the ten biggest clones make up under 2%. The ends lost 4 bases at V and 6 bases at J; junction bases unmatched: 1. The CDR3 runs 13 residues. Per germline, CDR1 SGHTA and CDR2 FQGTGA. This clonotype was obtained from a woman in her sixties who had recovered from COVID-19. The specimen sequenced was peripheral blood. V gene TRBV7-3 combines with J gene TRBJ2-1, with 9 bases identical to TRBD2. CDR3 residues: CASSSGLANEQFF. The CDR3 DNA is TGTGCCAGCAGCTCGGGACTAGCCAATGAGCAGTTCTTC.